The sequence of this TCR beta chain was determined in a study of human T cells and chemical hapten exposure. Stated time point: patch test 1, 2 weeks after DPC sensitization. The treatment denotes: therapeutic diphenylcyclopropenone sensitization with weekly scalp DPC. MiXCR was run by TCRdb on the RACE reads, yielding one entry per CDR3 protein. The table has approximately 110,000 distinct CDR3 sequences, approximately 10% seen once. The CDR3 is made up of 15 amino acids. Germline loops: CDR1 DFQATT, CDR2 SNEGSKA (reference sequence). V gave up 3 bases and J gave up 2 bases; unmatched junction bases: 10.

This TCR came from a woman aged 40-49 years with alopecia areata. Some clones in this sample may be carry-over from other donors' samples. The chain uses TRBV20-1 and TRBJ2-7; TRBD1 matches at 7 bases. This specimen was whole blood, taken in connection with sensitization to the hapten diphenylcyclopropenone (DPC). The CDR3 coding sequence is TGCAGTGCTAGGGATATCCGGGACAGTACCTACGAGCAGTACTTC. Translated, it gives CSARDIRDSTYEQYF.